This TCR beta chain was sequenced during a study of T cell repertoires in cytomegalovirus infection. Across the whole study: CMV epitopes, recently identified HLA-C-restricted and well-studied HLA-B-restricted, were used. A matching HLA type, together with CMV infection, was signaled by public TCR beta signatures. Overall study results and limits: The ex vivo response was dominated by HLA-C-restricted CMV-specific TCR beta clonotypes. Carriage of CMV together with the relevant HLA was identifiable through cumulative public TCR beta family frequency.

This CDR3 has 14 residues. The ends were cut back, 2 bases at V and 9 bases at J, with 14 bases in the middle. Germline CDR1 MNHEY, CDR2 SVGEGT. TCRdb called the reads again in MiXCR, with one record for every CDR3 protein. The sample records just over 450,000 distinct CDR3 sequences, under 45% being singletons. With respect to this clonotype: Its antigen is not identified.

The sequenced sample was cultured PBMCs, obtained from culture after CMV antigen stimulation. The gene calls are TRBV6-2 or TRBV6-3 and TRBJ2-1; TRBD1 is a possible D gene (6 bases). The TCR sequence derives from a human donor in good health (CMV status not recorded). Some clones in this sample may be carry-over from other donors' samples. The CDR3 DNA follows: TGTGCCAGCAGTTACCCACGGGACACCGGTGAGCAGTTCTTC. Translated: CASSYPRDTGEQFF.